This passage covers 25 T cell receptor beta chains from one sample sequenced in a study of identical twins. TCRdb recomputed calls from the 5' RACE reads with MiXCR, one row per CDR3 protein. This table holds about 520,000 distinct CDR3 sequences, around 20% found once. These data also featured in a second study, about T cells expressing NK-cell markers.

Sequenced: CD4+ T cells sorted from blood. These TCRs come from a woman aged 18-29 years in good health.

This clonotype was detected only a few times. The chain is built from TRBV3-1 and TRBJ1-2; D is unclear. The CDR3 has 14 amino acids. V was clipped by 2 bases and J by 4 bases, with 11 bases between them. Germline V gene sequence: CDR1 LGHDT, CDR2 YNNKEL (reference sequence). The CDR3 here is CASSQRPATYGYTF. Here the CDR3 DNA reads TGTGCCAGCAGCCAACGCCCTGCGACCTATGGCTACACCTTC.

V is TRBV20-1 and J is TRBJ2-7; a weak D match, TRBD1 (6 bases). CDR3 length: 13 amino acids. V was shortened by 3 bases and J by 0 bases, with 9 bases between the two germline ends. Per the germline V gene, CDR1 is DFQATT and CDR2 is SNEGSKA (reference sequence). The CDR3 is CSARWDISYEQYF. As DNA, the CDR3 is TGCAGTGCTAGGTGGGACATCTCCTACGAGCAGTACTTC.

In its sample, this clonotype was seen a few times. The chain recombines TRBV30 with TRBJ2-7; 7 nucleotides match TRBD1. Germline V CDR1 and CDR2: GTSNPN, SVGIG (reference sequence). V lost 3 bases, J lost 1 base, and 9 bases stayed unmatched. CDR3 length equals 15 residues. CDR3 DNA: TGTGCCTGGAGGGAACCCCGGGACAGTTCCTACGAGCAGTACTTC. It codes for CAWREPRDSSYEQYF.

The genes are TRBV6-1 and TRBJ2-7; 12 nucleotides align to TRBD2. The germline gives CDR1 MNHNS, CDR2 SASEGT. The trim removed 6 bases at V and 3 bases at J, leaving 6 bases unmatched. This CDR3 comprises 15 residues. CDR3 bases: TGTGCCAGCAGGCCCGGGACTAGCGGGTTCTACGAGCAGTACTTC. Its translation: CASRPGTSGFYEQYF.

This clonotype was detected many times. The rearrangement links TRBV6-1 to TRBJ2-3; 8 nucleotides align to TRBD2. The germline V gene has CDR1 MNHNS and CDR2 SASEGT. This CDR3 has 15 amino acids. The junction had 4 bases not matched to a gene; V was cut back by 5 bases and J by 0 bases. Here the CDR3 reads CASSLSGSSTDTQYF. In DNA form, the CDR3 reads TGTGCCAGCAGTCTCAGCGGGAGTAGCACAGATACGCAGTATTTT.

The chain uses TRBV10-1 and TRBJ1-4; TRBD1 aligns across 7 bases. With 5 bases clipped from V and 7 bases from J, the junction kept 19 bases outside the gene matches. This CDR3 has 18 amino acids. The germline CDR1 and CDR2 sequences are WNHNN and SYGVQD (reference sequence). The CDR3 protein is CASSRRQGRSVSGEKLFF. The CDR3, as DNA: TGCGCCAGCAGTCGAAGACAGGGTAGGAGTGTAAGTGGTGAAAAACTGTTTTTT.

The table lists this clonotype with a few counts. V gene TRBV3-1 combines with J gene TRBJ2-3; D ambiguous. Germline V gives CDR1 LGHDT, CDR2 YNNKEL (reference sequence). The CDR3 consists of 15 residues. Trimming removed 4 bases from V and 1 base from J, with 12 bases in between. As DNA, the CDR3 is TGTGCCAGCAGCCTGACCCTGGCGGGCACAGATACGCAGTATTTT. The encoded protein is CASSLTLAGTDTQYF.

The chain employs TRBV9 and TRBJ2-3; no firm D call. CDR1 SGDLS and CDR2 YYNGEE come from the germline V gene. This CDR3 spans 11 amino acids. V lost 3 bases and J 6 bases, leaving 5 bases between the germline ends. CDR3 protein: CASSEKDTQYF. CDR3 sequence (DNA): TGTGCCAGCAGCGAGAAGGATACGCAGTATTTT. Combining the CDR3 with reference TRBV9 and TRBJ2-3 gives the whole variable domain DSGVTQTPKHLITATGQRVTLRCSPRSGDLSVYWYQQSLDQGLQFLIQYYNGEERAKGNILERFSAQQFPDLHSELNLSSLELGDSALYFCASSEKDTQYFGPGTRLTVL.

The chain has TRBV15 and TRBJ2-2; 8 nucleotides line up with TRBD2. The ends lost 2 bases at V and 3 bases at J; junction bases unmatched: 5. Germline CDR1 reads LNHNV; CDR2 reads YYDKDF (reference sequence). This CDR3 is 16 amino acids long. CDR3 residues: CATSRPSGSDTGELFF. The CDR3 region has the DNA TGTGCCACCAGCAGACCGAGCGGGAGCGACACCGGGGAGCTGTTTTTT.

In DNA form, the CDR3 reads TGCGCCAGCACCATAAACTTCTCTGGGGCCAACGTCCTGACTTTC. This gives the protein CASTINFSGANVLTF. This sequence joins TRBV5-1 and TRBJ2-6; D ambiguous. The CDR3 is 15 residues long. V dropped 6 bases and J dropped 0 bases, with 10 bases sitting between them. CDR1 is SGHRS and CDR2 is YFSETQ in the germline V gene.

This clonotype was counted only a few times. The chain is built from TRBV5-1 and TRBJ2-7; 10 nucleotides align to TRBD1. This CDR3 is built from 14 residues. Losses at the gene ends were 3 bases for V and 6 bases for J; bases not matched to a gene: 6. The germline V gene has CDR1 SGHRS and CDR2 YFSETQ. This chain's CDR3 is CASSSGTGVIEQYF. CDR3 in DNA: TGCGCCAGCAGCTCGGGGACAGGGGTGATCGAGCAGTACTTC.

This chain connects TRBV20-1 to TRBJ2-7; 9 bases match TRBD1. Germline CDR1 and CDR2: DFQATT and SNEGSKA (reference sequence). The CDR3 covers 13 residues. V shed 6 bases and J 4 bases; nucleotides not matched to a gene: 7. CDR3 DNA: TGCAGTGCACTGACAGGGGGTTGGTACGAGCAGTACTTC. As protein: CSALTGGWYEQYF.

The genes are TRBV29-1 and TRBJ2-7; D is undetermined. Trimming took off 5 bases at V and 7 bases at J, with 15 bases between the two ends. The CDR3 covers 12 residues. Germline lookup yields CDR1 SQVTM and CDR2 ANQGSEA. DNA of the CDR3: TGCAGCGTTAATTCGGGTGGTCGGGAGCAGTACTTC. Translating gives CSVNSGGREQYF.

The chain recombines TRBV9 with TRBJ1-6, with TRBD1 as a possible D gene (6 bases). The CDR3 runs 14 residues. V was clipped by 3 bases and J by 10 bases, with 14 bases between them. CDR1 SGDLS and CDR2 YYNGEE come from the germline V gene. The CDR3 DNA reads TGTGCCAGCAGCGACCAGGGGAGTGGATCACCCCTCCACTTT. It translates to CASSDQGSGSPLHF. The variable domain in full, completed from reference TRBV9 and TRBJ1-6, reads DSGVTQTPKHLITATGQRVTLRCSPRSGDLSVYWYQQSLDQGLQFLIQYYNGEERAKGNILERFSAQQFPDLHSELNLSSLELGDSALYFCASSDQGSGSPLHFGNGTRLTVT.

The chain links TRBV2 to TRBJ1-1; D unclear. V lost 6 bases and J lost 2, with 1 base in between. Germline CDR1 and CDR2: SNHLY and FYNNEI. The CDR3 totals 10 residues. CDR3 sequence: CASSNTEAFF. Written as DNA, the CDR3 is TGTGCCAGCAGCAACACTGAAGCTTTCTTT.

This clonotype was picked up a small number of times. The chain uses TRBV7-6 and TRBJ2-1; 8 nucleotides line up with TRBD1. The CDR3 has 16 amino acids. Germline CDR1 SGHVS, CDR2 FNYEAQ. Unmatched junction bases numbered 11, after V lost 10 bases and J lost 0 bases. The CDR3 sequence is CATIGQGPSSYNEQFF. The CDR3 DNA reads as TGTGCCACTATCGGACAGGGTCCAAGCTCCTACAATGAGCAGTTCTTC.

The rearrangement links TRBV20-1 to TRBJ1-1; no definite D call. The CDR3 has 15 residues. V was pared by 7 bases and J by 2 bases, with 20 bases between. In germline, CDR1 is DFQATT, CDR2 SNEGSKA (reference sequence). The CDR3 protein is CSVSPTLGFNTEAFF. CDR3 DNA: TGCAGTGTCAGCCCTACCTTAGGGTTTAACACTGAAGCTTTCTTT.

This clonotype was recorded a few times. This sequence joins TRBV20-1 and TRBJ2-7, with unresolved D. The CDR3 has 11 amino acids. Trimming took 1 base from V and 5 from J, leaving 6 bases between them. The germline CDR1 and CDR2 sequences are DFQATT and SNEGSKA (reference sequence). The CDR3 bases are TGCAGTGCTAGAGTTCAAAACGAGCAGTACTTC. It specifies CSARVQNEQYF.

This sequence joins TRBV4-3 and TRBJ2-2; tentatively, D is TRBD1 (5 bases). The V end lost 4 bases, the J end lost 0 bases, and 12 bases lay between the germline ends. This CDR3 has 16 residues. The V gene's germline CDR1 is LGHNA and CDR2 YSLEER. CDR3 sequence: CASSLARTSNTGELFF. Written as DNA, the CDR3 is TGCGCCAGCAGCCTGGCGCGGACATCGAACACCGGGGAGCTGTTTTTT.

This clonotype was detected ten times or more. V gene TRBV12-3 or TRBV12-4 combines with J gene TRBJ1-1; D is perhaps TRBD1 (6 bases). Trimming shortened V by 6 bases and J by 10 bases, and 12 bases separated the two germline ends. CDR3 length equals 11 residues. Here the CDR3 reads CASSRQVSAFF. The CDR3 region has the DNA TGTGCCAGCAGCCGACAGGTTTCAGCTTTCTTT.

This clonotype was counted between two and nine times. J is TRBJ2-7 and V is TRBV7-2; unclear D gene. The CDR3 consists of 14 residues. The germline V gene has CDR1 SGHTA and CDR2 FQGNSA. Trimming pared 1 base from V and 3 bases from J, leaving 10 bases between. For the CDR3, the DNA is TGTGCCAGCAGCTTAGGCAGGCATCTCTACGAGCAGTACTTC. This sequence encodes CASSLGRHLYEQYF.

The V gene is TRBV19, the J gene TRBJ2-3; TRBD2 might be the D (6 bases). The CDR3 length is 16 residues. In germline, CDR1 is LNHDA, CDR2 SQIVND (reference sequence). Trimming left V 4 bases short and J 6 bases short, with 20 bases between. For the CDR3, the DNA is TGTGCCAGTAGTACCCCTTTGCCGGGGGTCGAGGATACGCAGTATTTT. As protein: CASSTPLPGVEDTQYF.

This clonotype was counted a few times. The rearrangement joins TRBV7-2 to TRBJ2-5, with a weak D call TRBD2 (6 bases). V dropped 9 bases and J dropped 1 base, with 12 bases sitting between them. The CDR3 consists of 13 residues. Germline values: CDR1 SGHTA, CDR2 FQGNSA. CDR3 coding DNA: TGTGCCAGTAAACTAGCTGGCCAAGAGACCCAGTACTTC. As protein: CASKLAGQETQYF.

The table lists this clonotype with many counts. The DNA for the CDR3 is TGTGCCCCTGGTGGAAGGGGGCCTGAAGCTTTCTTT. Translated: CAPGGRGPEAFF. V usage is TRBV24-1 and J usage is TRBJ1-1, with 7 bases fitting TRBD1. This CDR3 region has 12 residues. In germline, CDR1 is KGHDR, CDR2 SFDVKD. V lost 12 bases, J lost 6 bases, and 9 bases stayed unmatched.

A few counts support this clonotype. V usage is TRBV5-1 and J usage is TRBJ2-4; possibly TRBD2 for D (7 bases). Trimming stripped 6 bases from V and 8 bases from J, with 15 bases between. The germline CDR1 and CDR2 sequences are SGHRS and YFSETQ. The CDR3 runs to 13 residues. In DNA, the CDR3 is TGCGCCAGCACCCAGGGGAGCGGGGACATTCAGTACTTC. It specifies CASTQGSGDIQYF.